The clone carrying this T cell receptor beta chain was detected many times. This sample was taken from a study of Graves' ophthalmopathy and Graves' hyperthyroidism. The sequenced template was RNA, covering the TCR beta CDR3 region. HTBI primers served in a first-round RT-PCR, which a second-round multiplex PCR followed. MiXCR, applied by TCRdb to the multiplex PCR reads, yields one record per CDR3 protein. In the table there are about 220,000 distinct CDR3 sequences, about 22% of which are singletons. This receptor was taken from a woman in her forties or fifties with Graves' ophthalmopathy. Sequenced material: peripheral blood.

CDR3 nucleotide sequence: TGTGCCAGCAGTTTTGACCTTGGGGAGCTGTTTTTT. This translates into CASSFDLGELFF. V usage is TRBV27 and J usage is TRBJ2-2; D remains unclear. CDR1 MNHEY and CDR2 SMNVEV come from the germline V gene (reference sequence). There are 12 residues in the CDR3. V gave up 3 bases and J gave up 8 bases, with 7 bases separating them.